A selection of T cell receptor beta chains follows, all from one sample in a study of cytomegalovirus exposure and HLA in healthy donors. TCRdb keeps only in-frame clones here, not all; method: immunoSEQ multiplex PCR. The sample has roughly 150,000 clones, 85% to 90% seen once; the top ten hold approximately 10%. The sequenced sample was PBMCs. Receptors originate from a woman aged 18 to 35 in good health and CMV-seropositive. The CDR3 runs from the conserved cysteine through the conserved F or W. The D gene is left open where the match is weak.

length	V	D	J	DNA	CDR3
13	TRBV6-1	NA	TRBJ1-5	TGTGCCAGCCTCGTCGGAGGGAGTCAGCCCCAGCATTTT	CASLVGGSQPQHF
18	TRBV19	TRBD1	TRBJ2-1	TGTGCCAGTAGTATAGGTTACAGGGGAGAAAGTTCCTACAATGAGCAGTTCTTC	CASSIGYRGESSYNEQFF
14	TRBV19	NA	TRBJ2-7	TGTGCCAGTAGTAGGAGGACAGTCTCCTACGAGCAGTACTTC	CASSRRTVSYEQYF
15	TRBV7-9	NA	TRBJ2-5	TGTGCCAGCAGCTTAACTCGGAATCGGGTAGAGACCCAGTACTTC	CASSLTRNRVETQYF
16	TRBV6-4	NA	TRBJ2-6	TGTGCCAGCAGTGAAAAGGGAGACTCTGGGGCCAACGTCCTGACTTTC	CASSEKGDSGANVLTF
14	TRBV28	NA	TRBJ1-5	TGTGCCAGCAGTTTGGGAGGTCCTAATCAGCCCCAGCATTTT	CASSLGGPNQPQHF
15	TRBV10-2	TRBD1	TRBJ2-1	TGCGCCAGCAGTGAGTACAGGGGCTCCTACAATGAGCAGTTCTTC	CASSEYRGSYNEQFF
15	TRBV4-1	NA	TRBJ1-2	TGCGCCAGCAGCCAAGCAAGCCCTTCTACTTATGGCTACACCTTC	CASSQASPSTYGYTF
15	TRBV18	TRBD1	TRBJ1-2	TGTGCCAGCTCTCCTCTAGACAGGGGGTTCTATGGCTACACCTTC	CASSPLDRGFYGYTF
16	TRBV7-2	NA	TRBJ1-5	TGTGCCAGCAGCTTAGCCCCCACGCGGAGGGAACAGCCCCAGCATTTT	CASSLAPTRREQPQHF
14	TRBV19	NA	TRBJ1-3	TGTGCCAGTAGTATAGGGCGGGCTGGAAACACCATATATTTT	CASSIGRAGNTIYF
12	TRBV2	NA	TRBJ1-1	TGTGCCAGCATGTGGGAGTCCGCTGAAGCTTTCTTT	CASMWESAEAFF